The 2 T cell receptor beta chains presented below share a single source sample, sequenced in a study of T cells after yellow fever vaccination. MiXCR, applied by TCRdb to the 5' RACE reads, yields one record per CDR3 protein. The sample carries approximately 330,000 distinct CDR3 sequences, approximately 12% recorded once. The sample here was CD4+ T cells sorted from PBMCs, taken 15 days after the yellow fever booster vaccination. Receptors were obtained from a man aged 18 to 35 who received the YFV17D yellow fever vaccine.

This rearrangement joins TRBV11-1 to TRBJ2-7; 8 nucleotides match TRBD1. The CDR3 contains 15 residues. Looked up from germline, CDR1 is SGHAT and CDR2 is FQDESV (reference sequence). J gave up 2 bases and V 0 bases, and 3 bases lay outside the gene matches. The CDR3 DNA reads as TGTGCCAGCAGCTTAGCTGGGACAGGAGCCTACGAGCAGTACTTC. It translates to CASSLAGTGAYEQYF.

The table lists this clonotype with a few counts. The chain links TRBV6-5 to TRBJ2-3; 11 positions agree with TRBD2. The ends lost 6 bases at V and 1 base at J; junction bases unmatched: 12. Germline V lookup: CDR1 MNHEY, CDR2 SVGAGI. The CDR3 loop spans 18 amino acids. CDR3 amino acids: CASSYGTSGMGGTDTQYF. CDR3 sequence (DNA): TGTGCCAGCAGCTACGGGACTAGCGGAATGGGGGGCACAGATACGCAGTATTTT.